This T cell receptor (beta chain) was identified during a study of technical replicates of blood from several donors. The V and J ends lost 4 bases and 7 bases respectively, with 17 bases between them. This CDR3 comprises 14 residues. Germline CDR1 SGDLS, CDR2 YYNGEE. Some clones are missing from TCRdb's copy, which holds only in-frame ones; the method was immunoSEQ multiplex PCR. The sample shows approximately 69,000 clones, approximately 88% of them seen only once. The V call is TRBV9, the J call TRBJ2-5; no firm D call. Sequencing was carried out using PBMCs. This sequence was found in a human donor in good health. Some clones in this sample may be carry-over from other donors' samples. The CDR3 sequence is CASSSSAQVGTQYF. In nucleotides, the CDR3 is TGTGCCAGCAGCTCCTCGGCCCAGGTTGGGACCCAGTACTTC.